In its sample, the clone carrying this T cell receptor beta chain was seen once. This record belongs to a study of CD8 T cells in Susac syndrome. An input of roughly 0.5 to 1 ug of RNA was subjected to reverse transcription using random hexamers. Each CDR3 protein gets one entry after TCRdb re-called the immunoSEQ multiplex PCR reads with MiXCR. This sample carries roughly 180,000 distinct CDR3 sequences, about 94% of them seen once, and the ten largest clones take approximately 0.098%. Germline V CDR1 and CDR2: DFQATT, SNEGSKA (reference sequence). Trimming shortened V by 4 bases and J by 3 bases, and 16 bases separated the two germline ends. The CDR3 has 15 residues.

The sequence was collected from a human donor in good health. The V and J genes are TRBV20-1 and TRBJ2-1; the D gene is possibly TRBD2 (8 bases). The specimen sequenced was CD4+ T cells from PBMCs. The CDR3 coding sequence is TGCAGTGCTAACAGGGGTAGCGGGAACTACAATGAGCAGTTCTTC. It translates to CSANRGSGNYNEQFF.